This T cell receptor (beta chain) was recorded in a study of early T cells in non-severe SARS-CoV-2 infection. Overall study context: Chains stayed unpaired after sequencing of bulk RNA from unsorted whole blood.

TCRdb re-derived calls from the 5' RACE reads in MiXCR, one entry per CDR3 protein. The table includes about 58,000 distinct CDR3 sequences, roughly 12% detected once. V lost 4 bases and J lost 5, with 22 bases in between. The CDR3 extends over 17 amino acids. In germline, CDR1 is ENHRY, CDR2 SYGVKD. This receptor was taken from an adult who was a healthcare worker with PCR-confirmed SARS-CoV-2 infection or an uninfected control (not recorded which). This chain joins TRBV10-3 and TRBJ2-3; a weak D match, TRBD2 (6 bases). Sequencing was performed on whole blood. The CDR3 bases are TGTGCCATCAGTGCCCGGGGAGGCAGCGGTCCGGAAGATACGCAGTATTTT. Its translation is CAISARGGSGPEDTQYF.